The next 6 T cell receptor beta chains were all read from a single sample in a study of tumor-infiltrating lymphocytes in primary liver carcinoma. Constant-region priming of around 530 ng total RNA yielded TCR beta cDNA. For TCR beta, libraries were produced by three nested multiplex PCR rounds using slightly modified ARM-PCR. Rounds one and two of PCR, each of roughly 10 cycles, were primed with TRBV1-TRBV30 forward primers and a C-beta reverse primer. One entry per CDR3 protein results from TCRdb running MiXCR on the multiplex PCR reads. The profile covers approximately 310,000 distinct CDR3 sequences, with 60% to 80% appearing a single time and approximately 9% taken by the ten largest. RNA was extracted from whole blood without cell sorting, alongside germline DNA. Sequenced: peripheral blood. Every receptor here comes from a man aged 40-49 years with primary liver carcinoma and hepatitis B virus infection.

A word on this clonotype: This CDR3 is missing its conserved last phenylalanine or tryptophan, likely due to a read error. The V call is TRBV11-1, the J call TRBJ2-1; 8 positions agree with TRBD1. CDR1 and CDR2 (germline): SGHAT, FQDESV (reference sequence). The CDR3 contains 16 residues. V gave up 7 bases and J gave up 7 bases; unmatched junction bases: 15. The CDR3, as DNA: TGTGCCAGCACCTCGTCCCGAGACAGGGGCTTAAATGAGCAGTTCCTC. Translation: CASTSSRDRGLNEQFL.

This clonotype was detected ten times or more. This sequence joins TRBV6-1 and TRBJ2-1, with no clear D. Trimming took off 6 bases at V and 0 bases at J, with 12 bases between the two ends. In germline, CDR1 is MNHNS, CDR2 SASEGT. The length of the CDR3 is 15 residues. The CDR3 DNA is TGTGCCAGCAGGGTAGACACCGGCTCCTACAATGAGCAGTTCTTC. Protein sequence: CASRVDTGSYNEQFF.

This clonotype has only a few counts. V usage is TRBV10-2 and J usage is TRBJ2-4; perhaps TRBD2 as D (6 bases). In germline, CDR1 is WSHSY, CDR2 SAAADI. The CDR3 extends over 16 amino acids. Between the trimmed V and J ends, which lost 3 bases and 1 base, there was a span of 13 bases. As DNA, the CDR3 is TGCGCCAGCAGTGATCTTAGCGGAGCCGCCAAAAACATTCAGTACTTC. It encodes CASSDLSGAAKNIQYF.

The V call is TRBV4-3, the J call TRBJ1-1; perhaps TRBD1 as D (5 bases). The CDR3 contains 15 residues. Trimming took off 8 bases at V and 1 base at J, with 17 bases between the two ends. From germline, CDR1 is LGHNA and CDR2 YSLEER. CDR3 in amino acids: CASGPGPRENTEAFF. The DNA for the CDR3 is TGCGCCAGCGGCCCGGGACCCCGAGAGAACACTGAAGCTTTCTTT.

The chain carries TRBV5-1 and TRBJ2-3, with 11 bases fitting TRBD2. V trimming: 4 bases; J trimming: 2 bases; junction bases outside the gene matches: 6. The CDR3 extends over 16 amino acids. The germline CDR1 and CDR2 sequences are SGHRS and YFSETQ. As DNA, the CDR3 is TGCGCCAGCAGCGGCGGGACTAGCGGATTCACAGATACGCAGTATTTT. As protein: CASSGGTSGFTDTQYF. The variable domain in full, completed from reference TRBV5-1 and TRBJ2-3, reads KAGVTQTPRYLIKTRGQQVTLSCSPISGHRSVSWYQQTPGQGLQFLFEYFSETQRNKGNFPGRFSGRQFSNSRSEMNVSTLELGDSALYLCASSGGTSGFTDTQYFGPGTRLTVL.

This clonotype was recorded only once. V usage is TRBV5-1 and J usage is TRBJ2-1; perhaps TRBD2 as D (5 bases). CDR1 and CDR2 (germline): SGHRS, YFSETQ. Trimming took off 5 bases at V and 6 bases at J, with 12 bases between the two ends. This CDR3 comprises 13 residues. CDR3 coding DNA: TGCGCCAGCAGGGAGGACGTGTTCAATGAGCAGTTCTTC. It is translated as CASREDVFNEQFF.